The table lists the clone carrying this TCR beta chain with a count of one. Antigen unknown. The data originate from a study of cytotoxic CD8 clonotypes in ibrutinib-treated CLL. The germline V gene has CDR1 SGHAT and CDR2 FQNNGV. The CDR3 loop spans 14 amino acids. The V end was cut by 3 bases, the J end by 0 bases, with 7 bases between. Study-wide points: Relative to age-matched healthy donors, clonality at baseline was higher, and it tracked circulating CD8+ T-cell counts.

TCRdb's copy holds only in-frame clones and misses some; the assay was immunoSEQ multiplex PCR. Of about 140,000 clones listed, approximately 90% are singletons. The specimen was PBMCs, collected after 12 months of ibrutinib treatment. The chain has TRBV11-2 and TRBJ2-3; D is undetermined. This clonotype was sampled from a human donor with chronic lymphocytic leukemia. CDR3 sequence: CASSFFFSTDTQYF. The CDR3 DNA reads TGTGCCAGCAGCTTCTTTTTTAGCACAGATACGCAGTATTTT.